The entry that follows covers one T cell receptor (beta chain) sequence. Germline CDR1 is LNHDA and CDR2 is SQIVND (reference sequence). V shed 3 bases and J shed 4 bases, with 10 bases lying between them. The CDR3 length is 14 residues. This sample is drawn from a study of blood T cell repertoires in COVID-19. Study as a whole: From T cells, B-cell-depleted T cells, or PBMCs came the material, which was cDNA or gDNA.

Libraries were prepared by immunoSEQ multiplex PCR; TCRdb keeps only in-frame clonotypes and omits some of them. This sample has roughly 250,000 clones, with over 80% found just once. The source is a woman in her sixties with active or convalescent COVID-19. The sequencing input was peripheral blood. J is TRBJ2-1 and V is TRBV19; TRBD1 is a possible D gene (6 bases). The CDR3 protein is CASSMSDSYNEQFF. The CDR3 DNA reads TGTGCCAGTAGTATGTCGGACAGTTACAATGAGCAGTTCTTC.